These 28 T cell receptor beta chains were all obtained from the same sample, sequenced in a study of response to subunit inactivated influenza vaccine. TCRdb re-called the RT-PCR reads through MiXCR, storing one row per CDR3 protein. The repertoire has more than 550,000 distinct CDR3 sequences, roughly 10% of them found once; the top ten carry roughly 11%. These data were also filed under a second study, of T cells expressing NK-cell markers. That investigation notes: UMI-tagged 5'RACE template switching yielded the TCR beta cDNA.

Sequenced material: PBMCs from blood, taken on the day of vaccination. These receptors were taken from a man aged 45-65 years who received an inactivated influenza vaccine.

This clonotype was seen at least ten times. The chain carries TRBV29-1 and TRBJ2-3, with D perhaps TRBD2 (6 bases). Germline values: CDR1 SQVTM, CDR2 ANQGSEA. The germline V and J ends were trimmed by 3 bases and 0 bases, with 10 bases remaining between them. The CDR3 is 14 residues long. The CDR3 reads CSVEWGDSTDTQYF. CDR3 DNA: TGCAGCGTTGAGTGGGGGGACAGCACAGATACGCAGTATTTT.

This clonotype was picked up many times. At one boundary the junction diverges from the germline segment, which might be a read error. The chain uses TRBV4-3 and TRBJ2-7; 7 bases line up with TRBD1. This CDR3 contains 13 residues. CDR1 is LGHNA and CDR2 is YSLEER in the germline V gene. The CDR3 is CASSQGDSYEQYF. The CDR3 bases are TGTGCCAGCAGCCAGGGGGACTCCTACGAGCAGTACTTC.

The table lists this clonotype with many counts. This chain links TRBV29-1 with TRBJ2-5; D unresolved. Between the trimmed V and J ends, which lost 2 bases and 10 bases, there was a span of 11 bases. Germline CDR1 SQVTM, CDR2 ANQGSEA. The CDR3 spans 11 residues. This CDR3 reads CSVEKPTSQYF. CDR3 nucleotide sequence: TGCAGCGTTGAAAAGCCCACGAGCCAGTACTTC.

This clonotype was detected a few times. V gene TRBV3-1 combines with J gene TRBJ1-2, with TRBD1 identical over 9 bases. The V segment lost 4 bases and the J segment 0 bases; nucleotides outside the gene matches: 3. CDR1 is LGHDT and CDR2 is YNNKEL in the germline V gene (reference sequence). There are 15 residues in the CDR3. CDR3 sequence: CASSPRDRANYGYTF. The DNA of the CDR3 is TGTGCCAGCAGCCCCCGGGACAGGGCTAACTATGGCTACACCTTC. The full variable domain, rest sourced from reference TRBV3-1 and TRBJ1-2, is DTAVSQTPKYLVTQMGNDKSIKCEQNLGHDTMYWYKQDSKKFLKIMFSYNNKELIINETVPNRFSPKSPDKAHLNLHINSLELGDSAVYFCASSPRDRANYGYTFGSGTRLTVV.

Regarding this clonotype: A read error may be the cause here, since a much bigger clone is one base away. This chain uses TRBV5-1 with TRBJ2-1; a possible D gene is TRBD1 (6 bases). Germline V lookup: CDR1 SGHRS, CDR2 YFSETQ. This CDR3 spans 14 amino acids. The chain's CDR3 is CASTYRDKYNDQFF. The CDR3 coding sequence is TGCGCCAGCACCTACCGGGACAAGTACAATGACCAGTTCTTC.

J is TRBJ2-1 and V is TRBV7-2; 8 nucleotides agree with TRBD1. The germline CDR1 and CDR2 sequences are SGHTA and FQGNSA. This CDR3 is built from 15 residues. V lost 6 bases, J lost 12 bases, and 16 bases stayed unmatched. CDR3 loop: CASSLDRVSPTSQFF. CDR3 bases: TGTGCCAGCAGTCTGGACAGGGTTTCCCCAACATCGCAGTTCTTC. Supplemented by reference TRBV7-2 and TRBJ2-1, the full variable domain reads GAGVSQSPSNKVTEKGKDVELRCDPISGHTALYWYRQSLGQGLEFLIYFQGNSAPDKSGLPSDRFSAERTGGSVSTLTIQRTQQEDSAVYLCASSLDRVSPTSQFFGPGTRLTVL.

The gene calls are TRBV11-2 and TRBJ2-3; D gene ambiguous. Looked up from germline, CDR1 is SGHAT and CDR2 is FQNNGV. The V end lost 3 bases, the J end lost 0 bases, and 13 bases lay between the germline ends. The CDR3 has 16 residues. In DNA, the CDR3 is TGTGCCAGCAGCTTCGAGGCGTTCGCTAGCACAGATACGCAGTATTTT. Translated, it gives CASSFEAFASTDTQYF.

V and J are TRBV4-3 and TRBJ2-5, with D possibly being TRBD1 (6 bases). The CDR3 is 16 residues long. The V gene's germline CDR1 is LGHNA and CDR2 YSLEER. The germline V and J ends were trimmed by 0 bases and 5 bases, with 16 bases remaining between them. This chain's CDR3 is CASSQETRGNWETQYF. CDR3 bases: TGCGCCAGCAGCCAAGAAACCAGGGGAAATTGGGAGACCCAGTACTTC.

This sequence joins TRBV28 and TRBJ2-5, with TRBD1 identical over 9 bases. The CDR3 consists of 14 residues. Germline CDR1 MDHEN, CDR2 SYDVKM. J lost 6 bases, V lost 5 bases, and 7 bases had no gene match. The CDR3 sequence: CASSPHRGHKTQYF. The CDR3 DNA reads TGTGCCAGCAGTCCCCACAGGGGGCATAAGACCCAGTACTTC.

This clonotype was counted a few times. This chain links TRBV20-1 with TRBJ1-1; D unclear. The CDR3 consists of 12 residues. Per the germline V gene, CDR1 is DFQATT and CDR2 is SNEGSKA (reference sequence). The V end was cut by 2 bases, the J end by 7 bases, with 11 bases between. The CDR3 region has the DNA TGCAGTGCTAGATTTAATGGCATTGAAGCTTTCTTT. It translates to CSARFNGIEAFF.

This clonotype came up many times. CDR3 sequence (DNA): TGCAGTGCTAGACAGGCTATGGCCTACGAGCAGTACTTC. Amino acid sequence: CSARQAMAYEQYF. V and J are TRBV20-1 and TRBJ2-7; no clear D. The CDR3 covers 13 residues. Trimming removed 2 bases from V and 2 bases from J, with 10 bases in between. Germline CDR1 and CDR2: DFQATT and SNEGSKA (reference sequence).

The chain couples TRBV6-2 or TRBV6-3 to TRBJ2-7; D tentatively fits TRBD1 or TRBD2 (5 bases each). The CDR3 totals 14 residues. Germline V gene sequence: CDR1 MNHEY, CDR2 SVGEGT. Between the trimmed V and J ends, which lost 2 bases and 2 bases, there was a span of 10 bases. The CDR3 spells CASSYPRDAYEQYF. CDR3 DNA sequence: TGTGCCAGCAGTTACCCACGGGACGCCTACGAGCAGTACTTC.

This clonotype was counted between two and nine times. The V and J genes are TRBV29-1 and TRBJ2-5, with 11 bases aligning to TRBD1. V shed 7 bases, J shed 5 bases, and the junction held 9 bases outside the gene matches. In germline, CDR1 is SQVTM, CDR2 ANQGSEA. This CDR3 has 14 residues. CDR3 nucleotides: TGCAGCGCAACCGGACAGGGGGCGCCGGAGACCCAGTACTTC. It encodes CSATGQGAPETQYF.

A few counts support this clonotype. The chain combines TRBV4-3 with TRBJ2-7; 8 bases are shared with TRBD1. The V segment lost 0 bases and the J segment 2 bases; nucleotides outside the gene matches: 3. The CDR3 loop spans 15 amino acids. Germline CDR1 LGHNA, CDR2 YSLEER. The CDR3 bases are TGCGCCAGCAGCCAAGATGTCAGGGGGCCCTACGAGCAGTACTTC. Encoded protein: CASSQDVRGPYEQYF.

This clonotype was found a few times. The V call is TRBV3-1, the J call TRBJ2-5; D is ambiguous. The germline V gene encodes CDR1 LGHDT and CDR2 YNNKEL (reference sequence). This CDR3 comprises 15 residues. V shed 1 base and J shed 9 bases, with 18 bases lying between them. CDR3 nucleotides: TGTGCCAGCAGCCAAGTGGGTTGGTCTAATCGGCCCCAGTACTTC. Translation gives CASSQVGWSNRPQYF.

Turning to this clonotype: A much bigger clone sits one base away, suggesting this may be a read error. V gene TRBV20-1 combines with J gene TRBJ2-1; possible D gene TRBD2, 6 bases. CDR3 length: 11 residues. Trimming removed 4 bases at V and 9 bases at J, with 10 bases between. Per germline, CDR1 DFQATT and CDR2 SNEGSKA (reference sequence). The CDR3 loop is CSAKEGGEQFF. The CDR3 nucleotides read TGCAGTGCTAAAGAGGGAGGTGAGCAGTTCTTC.

This clonotype has a handful of counts. The chain joins TRBV12-3 or TRBV12-4 to TRBJ2-7, with D perhaps matching TRBD1 or TRBD2 (5 bases each). V was trimmed by 1 base and J by 3 bases, leaving 13 bases between them. The CDR3 has 15 residues. CDR3 nucleotide sequence: TGTGCCAGCAGTTTAGGGGGGACCATTCGCTACGAGCAGTACTTC. Its protein product is CASSLGGTIRYEQYF.

This clonotype came up many times. The CDR3 nucleotides read TGTGCCAGCAGCTACCGGACTAGCGGGGGTTACAATGAGCAGTTCTTC. The encoded protein is CASSYRTSGGYNEQFF. V gene TRBV7-9 combines with J gene TRBJ2-1; 13 bases line up with TRBD2. In germline, CDR1 is SEHNR, CDR2 FQNEAQ (reference sequence). The CDR3 runs to 16 residues. V shed 4 bases and J 4 bases; nucleotides not matched to a gene: 4.

This clonotype was found many times. The chain employs TRBV6-2 or TRBV6-3 and TRBJ1-2; D is ambiguous. Germline values: CDR1 MNHEY, CDR2 SVGEGT. The CDR3 covers 12 residues. V was cut by 7 bases and J by 5 bases, with 11 bases left in between. The CDR3 nucleotides are TGTGCCAGCACCCAAGGAGCGTATGGCTACACCTTC. Amino acid sequence: CASTQGAYGYTF.

This clonotype has a handful of counts. V gene TRBV7-2 combines with J gene TRBJ1-4; D ambiguous. The germline V gene has CDR1 SGHTA and CDR2 FQGNSA. The CDR3 covers 15 residues. Trimming took off 1 base at V and 5 bases at J, with 11 bases between the two ends. The CDR3 DNA is TGTGCCAGCAGCTTAGGAGGAGTGTTGAATGAAAAACTGTTTTTT. Protein: CASSLGGVLNEKLFF.

This clonotype came up a few times. CDR3 residues: CASSLAGQSNSPLHF. The CDR3, as DNA: TGTGCCAGCAGCTTAGCGGGACAGAGTAATTCACCCCTCCACTTT. V usage is TRBV7-8 and J usage is TRBJ1-6, with TRBD1 identical over 7 bases. Unmatched junction bases numbered 2, after V lost 0 bases and J lost 6 bases. Germline V lookup: CDR1 SGHVS, CDR2 FQNEAQ. The length of the CDR3 is 15 residues. The complete variable domain, with remaining parts taken from reference TRBV7-8 and TRBJ1-6, reads GAGVSQSPRYKVAKRGQDVALRCDPISGHVSLFWYQQALGQGPEFLTYFQNEAQLDKSGLPSDRFFAERPEGSVSTLKIQRTQQEDSAVYLCASSLAGQSNSPLHFGNGTRLTVT.

The chain couples TRBV25-1 to TRBJ2-2; the D gene is possibly TRBD1 (6 bases). This CDR3 spans 15 amino acids. Germline V gives CDR1 MGHDK, CDR2 SYGVNS. The germline V and J ends were trimmed by 5 bases and 3 bases, with 13 bases remaining between them. CDR3 region: CASSKTGPHTGELFF. Here the CDR3 DNA reads TGTGCCAGCAGTAAGACAGGCCCCCACACCGGGGAGCTGTTTTTT.

As for this clonotype: Mismatch with germline at one junction end may stem from a read error. The chain has TRBV6-6 and TRBJ2-5, with D possibly called TRBD1 or TRBD2 (5 bases each). CDR1 and CDR2 from the germline V gene are MNHNY and SVGAGI (reference sequence). The CDR3 has 13 residues. CDR3 nucleotides: TGTGCCAGCAGACGGGACGGCCAAGAGACCCAGCACTTC. Translating gives CASRRDGQETQHF.

This clonotype was detected only a few times. The rearrangement joins TRBV4-3 to TRBJ2-1; TRBD1 or TRBD2 may be the D gene (5 bases each). Germline assignment: CDR1 LGHNA and CDR2 YSLEER. CDR3 length: 16 residues. Deletions cut 0 bases from V and 4 bases from J, with 13 bases between. The CDR3 spells CASSQEGPQRYNEQFF. In DNA, the CDR3 is TGCGCCAGCAGCCAAGAGGGACCCCAAAGGTACAATGAGCAGTTCTTC.

This clonotype has more than one count but fewer than ten. This chain joins TRBV4-1 and TRBJ2-4, with 13 bases lining up with TRBD2. CDR1 and CDR2 from the germline V gene are MGHRA and YSYEKL. The CDR3 runs to 21 residues. The trim removed 1 base at V and 3 bases at J, leaving 15 bases unmatched. The CDR3 DNA reads TGCGCCAGCAGCCAAGCCCAACTAGCGGGGGGGCCCGGGGTCGACAAAAACATTCAGTACTTC. It is translated as CASSQAQLAGGPGVDKNIQYF.

This clonotype was seen a few times. The chain joins TRBV4-3 to TRBJ2-2; 8 bases fit TRBD2. V lost 2 bases and J lost 0; bases outside the gene matches: 8. Per the germline V gene, CDR1 is LGHNA and CDR2 is YSLEER. The CDR3 extends over 18 amino acids. The CDR3 bases are TGCGCCAGCAGCCAACTCGGGAGGGCCAGCCCGAACACCGGGGAGCTGTTTTTT. This translates into CASSQLGRASPNTGELFF.

The gene calls are TRBV6-1 and TRBJ2-2, with 9 bases fitting TRBD1. V lost 0 bases and J lost 3; bases outside the gene matches: 2. This CDR3 region has 16 residues. CDR1 and CDR2 (germline): MNHNS, SASEGT. This CDR3 is CASSEADRGYTGELFF. The CDR3 coding sequence is TGTGCCAGCAGTGAAGCGGACAGGGGATACACCGGGGAGCTGTTTTTT.

This clonotype was seen a few times. The chain links TRBV12-3 or TRBV12-4 to TRBJ2-2; 11 positions agree with TRBD1. This CDR3 spans 15 amino acids. Unmatched junction bases numbered 7, after V lost 6 bases and J lost 7 bases. This CDR3 reads CASSWDRGLNGELFF. The DNA for the CDR3 is TGTGCCAGCAGCTGGGACAGGGGGTTGAACGGGGAGCTGTTTTTT.